This paragraph reports one T cell receptor beta chain. The entry originates in a study of blood T cell repertoires in COVID-19. Study overall: The United States, Italy and Spain supplied acute and convalescent COVID-19 samples. From T cells, B-cell-depleted T cells, or PBMCs came the material, which was cDNA or gDNA.

TCRdb keeps only in-frame clones here, not all; method: immunoSEQ multiplex PCR. The sample records roughly 310,000 clones, over 75% being singletons. The specimen sequenced was peripheral blood. The receptor was derived from a woman aged 45 to 65 with active or convalescent COVID-19.

The CDR3 DNA is TGTGCCAGCAGTTTGGGGACAGGGTTTAGCAATCAGCCCCAGCATTTT. This translates into CASSLGTGFSNQPQHF. V is TRBV27 and J is TRBJ1-5, with 9 nucleotides matching TRBD1. The CDR3 spans 16 residues. V shed 3 bases, J shed 0 bases, and the junction held 3 bases outside the gene matches. Germline loops: CDR1 MNHEY, CDR2 SMNVEV (reference sequence).